These 22 T cell receptor beta chains came from one sample sequenced in a study of cytomegalovirus exposure and HLA in healthy donors. The PCR was carried out with 60 Vbeta primers and 13 Jbeta primers. The method was immunoSEQ multiplex PCR; TCRdb's version includes in-frame clones alone and lacks a portion of them. The table records about 140,000 clones, roughly 75% of them present only once. Input material: PBMCs. These receptor sequences come from a man between 35 and 55 years old in good health and CMV-seronegative.

J is TRBJ1-1 and V is TRBV18; TRBD1 matches 7 bases. The CDR3 is 15 residues long. The V and J ends lost 1 base and 5 bases, in that order; junction bases with no gene match: 7. Germline V gives CDR1 KGHSH, CDR2 LQKENI. The CDR3 loop reads CASSPQGALETEAFF. The DNA for the CDR3 is TGTGCCAGCTCACCACAGGGGGCGCTGGAGACTGAAGCTTTCTTT.

The chain joins TRBV27 to TRBJ1-2; 7 bases are shared with TRBD1. Per the germline V gene, CDR1 is MNHEY and CDR2 is SMNVEV (reference sequence). V shed 2 bases, J shed 4 bases, and the junction held 7 bases outside the gene matches. This CDR3 region has 15 residues. The CDR3 DNA is TGTGCCAGCAGTTTACAGGGGGGCAGCGTCTATGGCTACACCTTC. The encoded protein is CASSLQGGSVYGYTF.

This sequence joins TRBV7-6 and TRBJ2-3; 7 bases agree with TRBD1. Unmatched junction bases numbered 6, after V lost 1 base and J lost 2 bases. The germline V gene has CDR1 SGHVS and CDR2 FNYEAQ. The CDR3 contains 16 residues. This chain's CDR3 is CASSLGNRGVTDTQYF. CDR3 in DNA: TGTGCCAGCAGCTTAGGTAACAGGGGAGTCACAGATACGCAGTATTTT.

The chain recombines TRBV28 with TRBJ1-5; D unresolved. CDR1 and CDR2 from the germline V gene are MDHEN and SYDVKM. CDR3 length: 12 residues. V dropped 4 bases and J dropped 7 bases, with 8 bases sitting between them. The CDR3, as DNA: TGTGCCAGCAGTTCCCCCCTCCAGCCCCAGCATTTT. Amino acids: CASSSPLQPQHF.

This clone was observed a few times. This sequence joins TRBV7-9 and TRBJ1-1, with TRBD1 identical over 9 bases. This CDR3 comprises 14 residues. V gave up 4 bases and J gave up 4 bases; unmatched junction bases: 4. Germline loops: CDR1 SEHNR, CDR2 FQNEAQ (reference sequence). The CDR3 here is CASSSGQGVTEAFF. In DNA form, the CDR3 reads TGTGCCAGCAGCTCGGGACAGGGAGTCACTGAAGCTTTCTTT.

V is TRBV6-1 and J is TRBJ1-2, with D unclear. The V and J ends lost 2 bases and 2 bases respectively, with 15 bases between them. The CDR3 totals 16 residues. The germline CDR1 and CDR2 sequences are MNHNS and SASEGT. CDR3 coding DNA: TGTGCCAGCAGTGAATCGGCAGGTTTCCGGAACTATGGCTACACCTTC. As protein: CASSESAGFRNYGYTF.

The J gene is TRBJ2-3, the V gene TRBV10-1, with D tentatively TRBD2 (7 bases). The CDR3 sequence is 15 residues long. V lost 4 bases and J lost 1, with 12 bases in between. Per germline, CDR1 WNHNN and CDR2 SYGVQD (reference sequence). CDR3 DNA sequence: TGCGCCAGCAGTGCTGGGGGGGGCCGCACAGATACGCAGTATTTT. Its protein is CASSAGGGRTDTQYF.

V usage is TRBV13 and J usage is TRBJ1-5; weak D call: TRBD1 (6 bases). Per the germline V gene, CDR1 is PRHDT and CDR2 is FYEKMQ (reference sequence). The CDR3 contains 17 residues. V was shortened by 5 bases and J by 2 bases, with 19 bases between the two germline ends. As DNA, the CDR3 is TGTGCCAGCAGCCTCCGGGACATTGCAGGGGGCAATCAGCCCCAGCATTTT. Translated, it gives CASSLRDIAGGNQPQHF. Based on the CDR3 plus reference TRBV13 and TRBJ1-5, the full variable domain is AAGVIQSPRHLIKEKRETATLKCYPIPRHDTVYWYQQGPGQDPQFLISFYEKMQSDKGSIPDRFSAQQFSDYHSELNMSSLELGDSALYFCASSLRDIAGGNQPQHFGDGTRLSIL.

V and J are TRBV4-3 and TRBJ2-1; 9 bases fit TRBD2. The junction had 4 bases not matched to a gene; V was cut back by 1 base and J by 3 bases. This CDR3 contains 16 residues. Germline CDR1 is LGHNA and CDR2 is YSLEER. The CDR3 loop reads CASSQVSGGVYNEQFF. In nucleotides, the CDR3 is TGCGCCAGCAGCCAAGTTAGCGGGGGAGTCTACAATGAGCAGTTCTTC.

This clone showed up just once. V is TRBV11-1 and J is TRBJ1-1, with D perhaps TRBD1 (6 bases). The CDR3 totals 16 residues. Germline values: CDR1 SGHAT, CDR2 FQDESV (reference sequence). V lost 5 bases and J lost 3, with 19 bases in between. The CDR3 sequence: CASSRGAWFRDTEAFF. The DNA for the CDR3 is TGTGCCAGCAGCCGGGGGGCATGGTTTAGAGACACTGAAGCTTTCTTT.

The chain carries TRBV25-1 and TRBJ1-1; D is unclear. Trimming removed 5 bases at V and 4 bases at J, with 8 bases between. CDR3 length equals 12 residues. The germline V gene encodes CDR1 MGHDK and CDR2 SYGVNS. CDR3 residues: CASSLRGTEAFF. CDR3 DNA sequence: TGTGCCAGCAGTCTGCGGGGCACTGAAGCTTTCTTT.

V is TRBV30 and J is TRBJ2-5; TRBD1 agrees at 11 bases. This CDR3 is 14 amino acids long. Per the germline V gene, CDR1 is GTSNPN and CDR2 is SVGIG (reference sequence). The ends lost 3 bases at V and 5 bases at J; junction bases unmatched: 5. Written as DNA, the CDR3 is TGTGCCTGGAGACCGGGACAGGGGGTTGAGACCCAGTACTTC. Translated: CAWRPGQGVETQYF.

The chain links TRBV29-1 to TRBJ2-2; the D gene is possibly TRBD2 (5 bases). Germline CDR1 SQVTM, CDR2 ANQGSEA. The V gene lost 7 bases and the J gene lost 6 bases, with 15 bases spanning the gap. The CDR3 loop spans 13 amino acids. CDR3: CSGAKRAAGELFF. The CDR3 DNA follows: TGCAGCGGGGCGAAGAGGGCGGCCGGGGAGCTGTTTTTT.

The chain links TRBV7-3 to TRBJ1-6; D may be TRBD1 (6 bases). The CDR3 sequence is 15 residues long. CDR1 SGHTA and CDR2 FQGTGA come from the germline V gene. The V and J ends lost 3 bases and 6 bases respectively, with 12 bases between them. The CDR3 loop is CASSLLGGANSPLHF. Here the CDR3 DNA reads TGTGCCAGCAGCTTGTTAGGGGGGGCTAATTCACCCCTCCACTTT.

This sequence joins TRBV5-6 and TRBJ1-4; D ambiguous. V lost 4 bases, J lost 3 bases, and 13 bases lay in between. This CDR3 is 15 amino acids long. Germline V gives CDR1 SGHDT, CDR2 YYEEEE. CDR3 amino acids: CASSRVTGANEKLFF. For the CDR3, the DNA is TGTGCCAGCAGCCGGGTTACCGGGGCTAATGAAAAACTGTTTTTT.

The gene calls are TRBV19 and TRBJ1-2; a weak D match, TRBD1 (5 bases). V shed 3 bases and J shed 1 base, with 9 bases lying between them. CDR1 and CDR2 (germline): LNHDA, SQIVND (reference sequence). The CDR3 consists of 14 residues. In DNA, the CDR3 is TGTGCCAGTAGTATTATCGACAGTAACTATGGCTACACCTTC. This codes for CASSIIDSNYGYTF.

In DNA form, the CDR3 reads TGTGCCAGCAGCCGGGCCTTCTCCTACAATGAGCAGTTCTTC. Translated, it gives CASSRAFSYNEQFF. This chain uses TRBV14 with TRBJ2-1; D is ambiguous. The CDR3 sequence is 14 residues long. Trimming took 4 bases from V and 0 from J, leaving 7 bases between them. In germline, CDR1 is SGHDN, CDR2 FVKESK. Using reference TRBV14 and TRBJ2-1 for the parts outside the CDR3, the full variable domain is EAGVTQFPSHSVIEKGQTVTLRCDPISGHDNLYWYRRVMGKEIKFLLHFVKESKQDESGMPNNRFLAERTGGTYSTLKVQPAELEDSGVYFCASSRAFSYNEQFFGPGTRLTVL.

This chain uses TRBV2 with TRBJ2-1; no reliable D call. Germline-derived CDR1 and CDR2 are SNHLY and FYNNEI. Trimming pared 3 bases from V and 3 bases from J, leaving 6 bases between. The CDR3 is 13 amino acids. The CDR3 reads CASSDIGYNEQFF. The CDR3 nucleotides are TGTGCCAGCAGTGACATCGGCTACAATGAGCAGTTCTTC. The full variable domain, with the rest looked up from reference TRBV2 and TRBJ2-1, is EPEVTQTPSHQVTQMGQEVILRCVPISNHLYFYWYRQILGQKVEFLVSFYNNEISEKSEIFDDQFSVERPDGSNFTLKIRSTKLEDSAMYFCASSDIGYNEQFFGPGTRLTVL.

J is TRBJ1-4 and V is TRBV11-2; 9 nucleotides align to TRBD1. The V gene's germline CDR1 is SGHAT and CDR2 FQNNGV. J lost 0 bases, V lost 5 bases, and 4 bases had no gene match. This CDR3 has 16 residues. The CDR3 DNA is TGTGCCAGCAGCCCCCGGACAGGGGCAACTAATGAAAAACTGTTTTTT. This gives the protein CASSPRTGATNEKLFF.

V gene TRBV28 combines with J gene TRBJ2-7; D gene unclear. Germline CDR1 MDHEN, CDR2 SYDVKM. The CDR3 covers 12 residues. With 6 bases removed from V and 10 bases from J, the gap between germline ends came to 16 bases. DNA of the CDR3: TGTGCCAGCAGCCCCTCATCCCGAGCTCAGTACTTC. This encodes CASSPSSRAQYF.

The chain links TRBV5-1 to TRBJ2-3; 9 bases line up with TRBD2. Germline V gene lookup returns CDR1 SGHRS and CDR2 YFSETQ. The CDR3 extends over 15 amino acids. The V and J ends lost 6 bases and 8 bases, in that order; junction bases with no gene match: 13. In DNA, the CDR3 is TGCGCCAGCACCCACACGGCGGGGGGGCCGGGTACGCAGTATTTT. Its translation: CASTHTAGGPGTQYF. Looking up the rest from reference TRBV5-1 and TRBJ2-3 gives the full variable domain: KAGVTQTPRYLIKTRGQQVTLSCSPISGHRSVSWYQQTPGQGLQFLFEYFSETQRNKGNFPGRFSGRQFSNSRSEMNVSTLELGDSALYLCASTHTAGGPGTQYFGPGTRLTVL.

The genes are TRBV29-1 and TRBJ2-5; D remains ambiguous. Germline assignment: CDR1 SQVTM and CDR2 ANQGSEA. The V and J ends lost 7 bases and 3 bases respectively, with 12 bases between them. The CDR3 covers 12 residues. The CDR3 here is CSAALPKETQYF. CDR3 coding DNA: TGCAGCGCCGCACTACCCAAAGAGACCCAGTACTTC.